This is a list of T cell receptor beta chains from one sample in a study of regulatory T cells in long-lasting Graves disease. TCRdb ran MiXCR on the multiplex PCR reads and lists one entry per CDR3 protein. The sample contains fewer than 600,000 distinct CDR3 sequences, approximately 22% of which appear only once. This material consisted of peripheral blood mononuclear cells (PBMCs), taken when the disease was refractory, from a patient treated with antithyroid drugs. These receptors were obtained from a female donor with Graves disease. CDR3s include the opening cysteine and the closing phenylalanine or tryptophan. A D gene is named only where the DNA matches it firmly. Rows may omit the clone size; those that give it use once, few, many or a size class.

J gene: TRBJ1-5; D gene: TRBD1; clone size: many; V gene: TRBV12-3/TRBV12-4; CDR3 protein: CASTGTGGIGQPQHF; CDR3 DNA: TGTGCCAGCACCGGGACAGGGGGCATAGGGCAGCCCCAGCATTTT
J gene: TRBJ2-5; D gene: .; clone size: many; V gene: TRBV6-9; CDR3 protein: CASSYDTTVRETQYF; CDR3 DNA: TGTGCCAGCAGTTACGACACGACAGTTAGAGAGACCCAGTACTTC
J gene: TRBJ1-4; D gene: .; clone size: many; V gene: TRBV15; CDR3 protein: CATSKDARSSTNEKLFF; CDR3 DNA: TGTGCCACCAGCAAGGACGCGAGATCTTCAACTAATGAAAAACTGTTTTTT
J gene: TRBJ2-3; D gene: .; clone size: .; V gene: TRBV5-1; CDR3 protein: CASSLDTAARGTQYF; CDR3 DNA: TGCGCCAGCAGCCTGGACACGGCAGCCCGTGGTACGCAGTATTTT
J gene: TRBJ2-5; D gene: TRBD1; clone size: .; V gene: TRBV19; CDR3 protein: CASSERQGYGETQYF; CDR3 DNA: TGTGCCAGTAGTGAGAGACAGGGCTACGGCGAGACCCAGTACTTC
J gene: TRBJ1-1; D gene: .; clone size: many; V gene: TRBV24-1; CDR3 protein: CATSDGGEREAFF; CDR3 DNA: TGTGCCACCAGTGATGGGGGGGAAAGAGAAGCTTTCTTT
J gene: TRBJ2-7; D gene: TRBD1; clone size: many; V gene: TRBV28; CDR3 protein: CASRTGQGHPEQYF; CDR3 DNA: TGTGCCAGCAGAACGGGACAGGGCCATCCCGAGCAGTACTTC
J gene: TRBJ2-7; D gene: .; clone size: .; V gene: TRBV20-1; CDR3 protein: CSARDHAGETANEQYF; CDR3 DNA: TGCAGTGCTAGAGATCACGCAGGGGAAACGGCGAACGAGCAGTACTTC
J gene: TRBJ2-3; D gene: .; clone size: .; V gene: TRBV20-1; CDR3 protein: CSARRAGTQYF; CDR3 DNA: TGCAGTGCTAGGAGAGCCGGTACGCAGTATTTT
J gene: TRBJ2-5; D gene: .; clone size: .; V gene: TRBV29-1; CDR3 protein: CSVPIAQETQYF; CDR3 DNA: TGCAGCGTTCCAATAGCCCAAGAGACCCAGTACTTC
J gene: TRBJ2-4; D gene: .; clone size: many; V gene: TRBV6-1; CDR3 protein: CASSTVLKAKNIQYF; CDR3 DNA: TGTGCCAGCAGTACAGTGCTTAAGGCCAAAAACATTCAGTACTTC
J gene: TRBJ1-2; D gene: TRBD1; clone size: few; V gene: TRBV10-1; CDR3 protein: CAIGPDRGNGYTF; CDR3 DNA: TGCGCCATCGGCCCGGACAGGGGGAATGGCTACACCTTC
J gene: TRBJ1-1; D gene: .; clone size: few; V gene: TRBV29-1; CDR3 protein: CSVGGRLRTEAFF; CDR3 DNA: TGCAGCGTTGGTGGGAGGCTGAGAACTGAAGCTTTCTTT
J gene: TRBJ1-1; D gene: .; clone size: few; V gene: TRBV7-2; CDR3 protein: CASSHTRSFSEAFF; CDR3 DNA: TGTGCCAGCAGTCACACGAGGAGTTTCAGTGAAGCTTTCTTT
J gene: TRBJ1-1; D gene: TRBD1; clone size: many; V gene: TRBV6-1; CDR3 protein: CASSGPGQGPEGTEAFF; CDR3 DNA: TGTGCCAGCAGTGGACCGGGACAGGGACCCGAGGGCACTGAAGCTTTCTTT
J gene: TRBJ2-7; D gene: .; clone size: many; V gene: TRBV7-8; CDR3 protein: CASSFDSYEQYF; CDR3 DNA: TGTGCCAGCAGTTTTGACAGCTACGAGCAGTACTTC
J gene: TRBJ2-2; D gene: .; clone size: .; V gene: TRBV7-2; CDR3 protein: CASSLVSGYTGELFF; CDR3 DNA: TGTGCCAGCAGCTTAGTCAGTGGATACACCGGGGAGCTGTTTTTT
J gene: TRBJ1-2; D gene: TRBD1; clone size: many; V gene: TRBV2; CDR3 protein: CASSEFPGTAIDGYTF; CDR3 DNA: TGTGCCAGCAGTGAATTCCCCGGGACAGCGATTGATGGCTACACCTTC
J gene: TRBJ1-5; D gene: TRBD1; clone size: .; V gene: TRBV15; CDR3 protein: CATSREPHRTGGYQPQHF; CDR3 DNA: TGTGCCACCAGCAGAGAGCCCCATAGGACAGGGGGCTATCAGCCCCAGCATTTT
J gene: TRBJ2-7; D gene: TRBD1; clone size: once; V gene: TRBV12-5; CDR3 protein: CASGSVQGARDEQYF; CDR3 DNA: TGTGCTAGTGGTTCGGTCCAGGGGGCGCGAGACGAGCAGTACTTC
J gene: TRBJ1-5; D gene: TRBD1; clone size: few; V gene: TRBV19; CDR3 protein: CASSPHSGQGGMQPQHF; CDR3 DNA: TGTGCCAGTAGCCCACACTCGGGACAGGGTGGTATGCAGCCCCAGCATTTT
J gene: TRBJ1-1; D gene: .; clone size: many; V gene: TRBV30; CDR3 protein: CAWRSRGDTEAFF; CDR3 DNA: TGTGCCTGGAGGTCCCGAGGAGACACTGAAGCTTTCTTT
J gene: TRBJ1-1; D gene: .; clone size: many; V gene: TRBV7-2; CDR3 protein: CASTPWDGTNPEAFF; CDR3 DNA: TGTGCCAGCACCCCCTGGGACGGGACGAATCCTGAAGCTTTCTTT
J gene: TRBJ2-7; D gene: .; clone size: .; V gene: TRBV10-3; CDR3 protein: CAITADPDYEQYF; CDR3 DNA: TGTGCCATCACCGCGGACCCCGACTACGAGCAGTACTTC
J gene: TRBJ2-2; D gene: .; clone size: .; V gene: TRBV5-1; CDR3 protein: CASSLAGRRDTGELFF; CDR3 DNA: TGCGCCAGCAGCTTGGCAGGGCGCAGGGACACCGGGGAGCTGTTTTTT
J gene: TRBJ2-2; D gene: TRBD2; clone size: .; V gene: TRBV25-1; CDR3 protein: CASSEGTGLASGELFF; CDR3 DNA: TGTGCCAGCAGTGAGGGAACGGGACTAGCGTCAGGGGAGCTGTTTTTT
J gene: TRBJ2-7; D gene: TRBD2; clone size: many; V gene: TRBV12-5; CDR3 protein: CASALRLAGSYEQYF; CDR3 DNA: TGTGCTAGTGCCCTTCGGCTAGCGGGCTCCTACGAGCAGTACTTC
J gene: TRBJ1-5; D gene: .; clone size: .; V gene: TRBV7-8; CDR3 protein: CASSLGRAGRFAQPQHF; CDR3 DNA: TGTGCCAGCAGCCTGGGGAGGGCAGGGAGGTTCGCTCAGCCCCAGCATTTT
J gene: TRBJ2-7; D gene: TRBD2; clone size: .; V gene: TRBV7-9; CDR3 protein: CASGLAVYEQYF; CDR3 DNA: TGTGCCAGCGGACTAGCGGTCTACGAGCAGTACTTC
J gene: TRBJ1-2; D gene: TRBD1; clone size: many; V gene: TRBV12-3/TRBV12-4; CDR3 protein: CASSLDRGSSLGYTF; CDR3 DNA: TGTGCCAGCAGTCTGGACAGGGGAAGTAGTTTGGGCTACACCTTC
J gene: TRBJ1-2; D gene: .; clone size: many; V gene: TRBV7-3; CDR3 protein: CASSLTAGSGYTF; CDR3 DNA: TGTGCCAGCAGCTTAACCGCAGGGAGCGGCTACACCTTC
J gene: TRBJ2-2; D gene: TRBD2; clone size: .; V gene: TRBV20-1; CDR3 protein: CSARDLIAGAVTGELFF; CDR3 DNA: TGCAGTGCTAGAGATCTAATAGCGGGGGCTGTCACCGGGGAGCTGTTTTTT
J gene: TRBJ2-5; D gene: .; clone size: many; V gene: TRBV6-1; CDR3 protein: CASSAQLGETQYF; CDR3 DNA: TGTGCCAGCAGTGCACAGTTGGGGGAGACCCAGTACTTC
J gene: TRBJ2-3; D gene: .; clone size: .; V gene: TRBV6-2/TRBV6-3; CDR3 protein: CASSSPNTQYF; CDR3 DNA: TGTGCCAGCAGTTCCCCCAATACGCAGTATTTT
J gene: TRBJ2-2; D gene: .; clone size: .; V gene: TRBV12-3/TRBV12-4; CDR3 protein: CASSLAQFNGELFF; CDR3 DNA: TGTGCCAGCAGTTTAGCACAGTTCAACGGGGAGCTGTTTTTT
J gene: TRBJ2-2; D gene: TRBD1; clone size: many; V gene: TRBV2; CDR3 protein: CASSVLQGAYTGELFF; CDR3 DNA: TGTGCCAGCAGTGTGCTACAGGGGGCTTACACCGGGGAGCTGTTTTTT
J gene: TRBJ1-2; D gene: TRBD1; clone size: .; V gene: TRBV28; CDR3 protein: CASSSTHGTGRYGYAF; CDR3 DNA: TGTGCCAGCAGTTCTACCCACGGGACAGGGCGCTATGGCTACGCCTTC
J gene: TRBJ1-5; D gene: TRBD1; clone size: .; V gene: TRBV4-1; CDR3 protein: CASKGQGTGQPQHF; CDR3 DNA: TGCGCCAGCAAAGGACAGGGGACCGGTCAGCCCCAGCATTTT
J gene: TRBJ1-2; D gene: TRBD1; clone size: few; V gene: TRBV29-1; CDR3 protein: CSVPGTGSGYTF; CDR3 DNA: TGCAGCGTTCCCGGGACAGGGTCTGGCTACACCTTC
J gene: TRBJ1-2; D gene: .; clone size: .; V gene: TRBV4-1; CDR3 protein: CASSQEYPDSNYGYTF; CDR3 DNA: TGCGCCAGCAGCCAAGAATACCCTGACAGCAACTATGGCTACACCTTC
J gene: TRBJ2-5; D gene: .; clone size: many; V gene: TRBV7-8; CDR3 protein: CASSEDNQETQYF; CDR3 DNA: TGTGCCAGCAGCGAGGACAACCAAGAGACCCAGTACTTC
J gene: TRBJ1-1; D gene: .; clone size: few; V gene: TRBV7-2; CDR3 protein: CASSPSTGWGEAFF; CDR3 DNA: TGTGCCAGCAGCCCCTCGACGGGTTGGGGTGAAGCTTTCTTT
J gene: TRBJ1-1; D gene: .; clone size: many; V gene: TRBV6-2/TRBV6-3; CDR3 protein: CASSYIRRGTEAFF; CDR3 DNA: TGTGCCAGCAGTTACATCCGGCGCGGCACTGAAGCTTTCTTT
J gene: TRBJ2-7; D gene: .; clone size: few; V gene: TRBV7-2; CDR3 protein: CASSPRGTYSYEQYF; CDR3 DNA: TGTGCCAGCAGCCCTCGAGGGACCTATTCCTACGAGCAGTACTTC
J gene: TRBJ1-1; D gene: .; clone size: many; V gene: TRBV7-2; CDR3 protein: CASSVPGHGNTEAFF; CDR3 DNA: TGTGCCAGCAGCGTACCAGGGCACGGGAACACTGAAGCTTTCTTT
J gene: TRBJ1-1; D gene: .; clone size: .; V gene: TRBV5-6; CDR3 protein: CASSFGTGRGNTEAFF; CDR3 DNA: TGTGCCAGCAGCTTCGGAACAGGGAGGGGGAACACTGAAGCTTTCTTT
J gene: TRBJ1-2; D gene: .; clone size: many; V gene: TRBV9; CDR3 protein: CASSASGFGYTF; CDR3 DNA: TGTGCCAGCAGCGCCTCAGGGTTTGGCTACACCTTC